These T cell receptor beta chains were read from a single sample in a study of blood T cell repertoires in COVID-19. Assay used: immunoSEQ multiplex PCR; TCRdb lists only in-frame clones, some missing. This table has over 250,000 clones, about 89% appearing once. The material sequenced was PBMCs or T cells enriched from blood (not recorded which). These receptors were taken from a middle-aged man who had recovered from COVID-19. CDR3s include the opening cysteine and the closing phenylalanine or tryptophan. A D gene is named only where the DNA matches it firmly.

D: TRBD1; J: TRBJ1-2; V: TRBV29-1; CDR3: CSALRQGDYGYTF
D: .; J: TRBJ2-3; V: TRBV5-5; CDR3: CASSLTASSTDTQYF
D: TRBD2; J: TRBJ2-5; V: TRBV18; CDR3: CASSPRITSGDRETQYF
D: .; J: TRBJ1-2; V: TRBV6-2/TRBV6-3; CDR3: CASSYVDTDYGYTF
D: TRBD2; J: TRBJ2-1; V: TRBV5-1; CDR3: CASSSQTSSSYNEQFF
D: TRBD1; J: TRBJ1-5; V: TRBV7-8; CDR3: CASSVRGREGQHF
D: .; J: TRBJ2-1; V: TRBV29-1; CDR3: CSVFRDKVGEQFF
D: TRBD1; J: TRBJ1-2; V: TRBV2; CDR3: CASSVGTEIGYTF
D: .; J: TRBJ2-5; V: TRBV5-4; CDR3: CASSLAWTAQETQYF
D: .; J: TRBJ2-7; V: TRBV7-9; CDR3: CASSSTTLLQGSAQYF
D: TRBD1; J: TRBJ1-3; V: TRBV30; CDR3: CAGQGAAGNTIYF
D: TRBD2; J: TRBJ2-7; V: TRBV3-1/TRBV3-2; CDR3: CASSQLPGLVYEQYF
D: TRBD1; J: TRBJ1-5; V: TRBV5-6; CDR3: CASSWTGDKQPQHF
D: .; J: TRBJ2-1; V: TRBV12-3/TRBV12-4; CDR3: CASSLNNEQFF
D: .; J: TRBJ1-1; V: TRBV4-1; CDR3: CASSHPTVNTEAFF
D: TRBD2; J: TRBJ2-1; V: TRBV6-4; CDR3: CASSESAQRPGGYNEQFF
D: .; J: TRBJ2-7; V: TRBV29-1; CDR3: CSVSRGQSYEQYF
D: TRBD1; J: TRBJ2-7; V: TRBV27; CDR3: CASSLALGQGGHEQYF
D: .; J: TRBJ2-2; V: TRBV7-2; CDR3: CASSLKASVGGELFF
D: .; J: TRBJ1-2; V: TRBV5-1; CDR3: CASSLRVGLTDPGYTF
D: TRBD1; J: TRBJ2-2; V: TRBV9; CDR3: CASSTPGTANTGELFF
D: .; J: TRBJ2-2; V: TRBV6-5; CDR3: CASSFDRSNTGELFF
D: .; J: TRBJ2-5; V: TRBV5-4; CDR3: CASSGLGETQYF
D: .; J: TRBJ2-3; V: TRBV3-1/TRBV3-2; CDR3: CASSRLGGGAVTDTQYF
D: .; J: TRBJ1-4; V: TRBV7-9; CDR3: CASSSEEATNEKLFF
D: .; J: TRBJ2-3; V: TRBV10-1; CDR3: CASSEVGGGSTDTQYF
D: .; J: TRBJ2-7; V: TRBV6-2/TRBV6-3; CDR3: CASSPPSDSYEQYF
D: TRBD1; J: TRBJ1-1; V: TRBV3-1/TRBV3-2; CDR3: CASSPWGTENTEAFF
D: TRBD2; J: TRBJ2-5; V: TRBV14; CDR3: CASSQVKVAGGLETQYF
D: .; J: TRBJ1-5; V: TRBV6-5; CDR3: CASSYSGLENQPQHF
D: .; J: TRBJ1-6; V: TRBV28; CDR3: CASSFQGRNSPLHF
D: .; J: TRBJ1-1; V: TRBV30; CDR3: CAWSPMGQGNTEAFF
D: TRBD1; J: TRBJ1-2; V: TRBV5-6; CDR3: CASSRDRVNYGYTF
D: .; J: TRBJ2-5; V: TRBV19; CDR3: CASGGGGRLWETQYF
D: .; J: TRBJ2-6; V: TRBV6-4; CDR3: CASSAGGRANVLTF
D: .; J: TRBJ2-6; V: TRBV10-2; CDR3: CASSEQAGTGANVLTF
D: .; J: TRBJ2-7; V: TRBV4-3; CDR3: CASSQDWGLESEQYF
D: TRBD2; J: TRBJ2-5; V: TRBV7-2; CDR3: CASSWGLAGQETQYF
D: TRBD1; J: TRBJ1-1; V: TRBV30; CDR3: CAWAQTGRGMNTEAFF
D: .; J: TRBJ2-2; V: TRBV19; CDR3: CASSHWPGAASGELFF
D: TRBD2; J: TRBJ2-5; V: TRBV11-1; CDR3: CASRPTSGRVETQYF
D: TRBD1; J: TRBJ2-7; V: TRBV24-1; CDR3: CATSEKTGVNYEQYF
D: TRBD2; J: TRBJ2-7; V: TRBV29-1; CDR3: CSVGTFSGSNPEQYF
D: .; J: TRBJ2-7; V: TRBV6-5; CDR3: CASSYPGSGSYEQYF
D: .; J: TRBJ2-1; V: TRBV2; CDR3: CASTRAGQTQSEQFF
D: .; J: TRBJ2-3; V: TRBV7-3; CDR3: CASSPLPRDTQYF